This T cell receptor beta chain comes out of a study of cytomegalovirus exposure and HLA in healthy donors. The CDR3 has 17 amino acids. Germline V gene data show CDR1 as MDHEN and CDR2 as SYDVKM. V shed 1 base and J shed 0 bases, with 15 bases lying between them. 60 Vbeta and 13 Jbeta primers were used in PCR. Here immunoSEQ multiplex PCR was the method, and the copy in TCRdb shows in-frame clones only, minus some. Of around 150,000 clones listed, under 80% are singletons. V usage is TRBV28 and J usage is TRBJ1-1; D may be TRBD1 (5 bases). The sample comprised PBMCs. This TCR derives from a man in his forties in good health and CMV-seronegative. The CDR3 DNA is TGTGCCAGCAGTTTATCCTACCCGACAGATTTGAACACTGAAGCTTTCTTT. Encoded protein: CASSLSYPTDLNTEAFF.